The entry below gives a single T cell receptor (beta chain) sequence along with its context. The sample comes from a study of T cell changes during pregnancy in multiple sclerosis. The germline V gene encodes CDR1 MDHEN and CDR2 SYDVKM. The ends were cut back, 6 bases at V and 2 bases at J, with 20 bases in the middle. CDR3 size: 17 residues. TCRdb's copy holds only in-frame clones and misses some; the assay was immunoSEQ multiplex PCR. The profile covers approximately 40,000 clones, with 92% appearing a single time and over 0.75% taken by the ten largest. The material sequenced was CD4+ T cells from peripheral blood mononuclear cells, taken in the third trimester of pregnancy. This receptor was taken from a female donor with multiple sclerosis, enrolled in a pregnancy study. The genes are TRBV28 and TRBJ1-3, with D possibly being TRBD1 (5 bases). CDR3 in amino acids: CASSSGEGNWAGNTIYF. In DNA form, the CDR3 reads TGTGCCAGCAGCTCGGGGGAAGGTAACTGGGCTGGAAACACCATATATTTT. Drawing the rest from reference TRBV28 and TRBJ1-3, the complete variable domain is DVKVTQSSRYLVKRTGEKVFLECVQDMDHENMFWYRQDPGLGLRLIYFSYDVKMKEKGDIPEGYSVSREKKERFSLILESASTNQTSMYLCASSSGEGNWAGNTIYFGEGSWLTVV.